This T cell receptor (beta chain) emerged from a study of T cell responses to AZD1222 COVID-19 vaccine. General study points: Only a handful of AZD1222 recipients, more than five in all, had baseline seropositivity.

This clone was recorded once. What it recognizes is unknown. Germline CDR1 reads SGHRS; CDR2 reads YFSETQ. CDR3 length: 12 residues. V lost 0 bases, J lost 5 bases, and 5 bases lay in between. TCRdb keeps only in-frame clones here, not all; method: immunoSEQ multiplex PCR. The repertoire holds some 190,000 clones, with approximately 90% as singletons. The receptor was derived from an adult who received the AZD1222 COVID-19 vaccine. The rearrangement uses TRBV5-1 and TRBJ1-2; the D is unclear. Sequences were derived from peripheral blood, sampled 28 days after the second AZD1222 dose. The CDR3 nucleotides read TGCGCCAGCAGCTTGGAACGGTATGGCTACACCTTC. As protein: CASSLERYGYTF.